This T cell receptor (beta chain) was observed in a study of chronic HIV infection and antiretroviral therapy. V was trimmed by 1 base and J by 1 base, leaving 4 bases between them. Germline V CDR1 and CDR2: SGHNT, YENEEA. This CDR3 is 13 amino acids long. TCRdb re-analysed the 5' RACE reads in MiXCR, keeping a single row per CDR3 protein. The sample lists 40,000 to 50,000 distinct CDR3 sequences, 15% to 20% occurring once. V gene TRBV11-3 combines with J gene TRBJ1-1; unclear D gene. The specimen sequenced was peripheral blood. The TCR originated in an adult who had HIV and had not received antiretroviral therapy, or was an uninfected healthy control (not recorded which). Here the CDR3 reads CASSLGPNTEAFF. The CDR3 bases are TGTGCCAGCAGCTTAGGACCGAACACTGAAGCTTTCTTT.